A selection of T cell receptor beta chains follows, all from one sample in a study of cytomegalovirus exposure and HLA in healthy donors. Here immunoSEQ multiplex PCR was the method, and the copy in TCRdb shows in-frame clones only, minus some. The sample lists around 190,000 clones, over 75% occurring once. Sequenced sample: PBMCs. Receptor source: a woman aged 30 to 39 in good health and CMV-seronegative. CDR3s leave out the opening cysteine and the closing phenylalanine or tryptophan. Fields, in order: V gene, J gene, CDR3 protein.

TRBV7-9	TRBJ1-2	ATTGLMGGTYGYT
TRBV6-5	TRBJ1-1	ASRVNTEAF
TRBV5-1	TRBJ2-5	ASSIGTIQETQY
TRBV6-5	TRBJ2-1	ASSYPQGSSNEQF
TRBV7-9	TRBJ2-7	ASSWRQSYEQY
TRBV6-5	TRBJ1-1	ASSYRGQGRRTEAF
TRBV6-4	TRBJ2-3	ASSEAGGPTDTQY
TRBV7-2	TRBJ2-5	ASSPRGRTETQY
TRBV28	TRBJ1-2	ASSLVRGNYGYT
TRBV18	TRBJ1-4	ASSHDPAGEKLF
TRBV6-5	TRBJ2-5	ASSYGTGGETQY
TRBV6-6	TRBJ2-3	ASRLVGRGTDTQY
TRBV4-2	TRBJ1-4	ASSPGGGRPSDEKLF
TRBV12-5	TRBJ1-1	ASGLQTGGTEAF
TRBV4-1	TRBJ2-7	ASSQDSGGGPYEQY
TRBV19	TRBJ1-1	ASSMLEETEAF
TRBV29-1	TRBJ1-1	SAERGRFGEAF
TRBV6-5	TRBJ1-6	ASSFRNSPLH
TRBV27	TRBJ2-4	ASSPYPPVAGGWLAKNIQY
TRBV30	TRBJ1-5	AWSGDMNQPQH
TRBV29-1	TRBJ2-1	SVGAGWDNEQF
TRBV19	TRBJ1-1	ASSIAERGPMNTEAF
TRBV29-1	TRBJ2-7	SAGGGISYEQY
TRBV5-4	TRBJ2-7	ASSTPDRDYEQY
TRBV28	TRBJ2-7	ASSFGPGVYEQY
TRBV27	TRBJ2-7	ASSLFGLAGGPKLVEQY
TRBV6-1	TRBJ2-1	ASNGGVHNEQF
TRBV10-3	TRBJ2-2	AISGVQGVTGELF
TRBV25-1	TRBJ2-1	ASSKRAGSSYNEQF
TRBV30	TRBJ1-1	AWRRVRGRGNTEAF
TRBV5-4	TRBJ2-7	ASSLDPTTYEQY
TRBV30	TRBJ1-2	AWIRDSAGSGGYT
TRBV5-1	TRBJ2-7	ASSTGLAGLSYEQY
TRBV21-1	TRBJ2-7	ASSKAPGQGAYEQY
TRBV19	TRBJ2-3	ASSIGLAGGADTQY